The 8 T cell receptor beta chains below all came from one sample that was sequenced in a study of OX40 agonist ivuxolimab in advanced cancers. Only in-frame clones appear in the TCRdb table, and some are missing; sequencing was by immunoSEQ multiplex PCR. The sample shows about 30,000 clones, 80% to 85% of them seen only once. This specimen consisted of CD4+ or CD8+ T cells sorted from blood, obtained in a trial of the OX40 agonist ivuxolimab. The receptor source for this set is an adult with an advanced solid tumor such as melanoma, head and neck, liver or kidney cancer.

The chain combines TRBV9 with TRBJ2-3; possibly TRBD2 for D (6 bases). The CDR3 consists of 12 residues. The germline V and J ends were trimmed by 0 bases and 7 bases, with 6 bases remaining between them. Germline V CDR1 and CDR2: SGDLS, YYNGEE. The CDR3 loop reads CASSVGGNTQYF. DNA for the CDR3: TGTGCCAGCAGCGTAGGCGGGAATACGCAGTATTTT.

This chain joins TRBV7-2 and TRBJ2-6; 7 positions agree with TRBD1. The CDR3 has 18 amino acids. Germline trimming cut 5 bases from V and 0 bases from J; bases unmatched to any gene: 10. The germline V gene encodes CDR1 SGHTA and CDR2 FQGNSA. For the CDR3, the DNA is TGTGCCAGCAGCAAACAGGGGCTAGCTTTCTCTGGGGCCAACGTCCTGACTTTC. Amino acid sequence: CASSKQGLAFSGANVLTF.

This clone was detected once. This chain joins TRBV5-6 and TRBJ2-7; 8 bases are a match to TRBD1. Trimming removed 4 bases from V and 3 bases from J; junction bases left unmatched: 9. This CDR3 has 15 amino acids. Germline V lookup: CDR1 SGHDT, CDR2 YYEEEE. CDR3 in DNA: TGTGCCAGCAGCAGTTCCACAGGGGGGAGCTACGAGCAGTACTTC. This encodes CASSSSTGGSYEQYF.

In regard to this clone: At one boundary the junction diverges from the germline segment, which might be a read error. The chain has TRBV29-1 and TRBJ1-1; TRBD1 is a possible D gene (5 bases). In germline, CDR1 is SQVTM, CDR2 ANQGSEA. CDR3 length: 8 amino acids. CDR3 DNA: TGCAGCGAGAGAGACAGATCATTT. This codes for CSERDRSF.

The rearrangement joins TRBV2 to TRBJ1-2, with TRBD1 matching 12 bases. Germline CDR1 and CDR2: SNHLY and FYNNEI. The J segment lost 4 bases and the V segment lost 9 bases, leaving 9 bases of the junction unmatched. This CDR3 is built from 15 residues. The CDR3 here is CARRTGTGGVYGYTF. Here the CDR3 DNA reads TGTGCCAGAAGAACCGGGACAGGGGGCGTCTATGGCTACACCTTC.

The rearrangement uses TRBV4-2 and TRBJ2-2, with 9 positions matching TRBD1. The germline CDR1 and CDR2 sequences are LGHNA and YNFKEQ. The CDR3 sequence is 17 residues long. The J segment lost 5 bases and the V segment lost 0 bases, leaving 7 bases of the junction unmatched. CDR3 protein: CASSQDTDRGKTGELFF. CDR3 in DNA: TGTGCCAGCAGCCAAGATACGGACAGGGGAAAAACCGGGGAGCTGTTTTTT.

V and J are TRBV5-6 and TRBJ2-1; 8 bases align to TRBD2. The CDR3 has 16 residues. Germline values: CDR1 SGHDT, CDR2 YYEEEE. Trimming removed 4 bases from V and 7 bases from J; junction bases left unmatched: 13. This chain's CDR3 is CASSPERGSPWNEQFF. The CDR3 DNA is TGTGCCAGCAGCCCGGAGCGGGGGAGCCCTTGGAATGAGCAGTTCTTC.

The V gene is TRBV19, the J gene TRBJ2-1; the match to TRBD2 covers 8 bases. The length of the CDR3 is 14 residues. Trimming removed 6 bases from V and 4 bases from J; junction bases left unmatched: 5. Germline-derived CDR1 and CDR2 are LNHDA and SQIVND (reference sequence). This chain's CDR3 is CASRVGGGYNEQFF. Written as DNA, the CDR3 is TGTGCCAGTAGGGTCGGGGGGGGTTACAATGAGCAGTTCTTC.